Listed here is a single TCR beta chain. Antigen: not known. The sample belongs to a study of CD8 T cells in ankylosing spondylitis. Study outcomes and limitations: A motif in TCR beta, a set of eight highly homologous variants, appeared characteristic of ankylosing spondylitis blood.

This CDR3 spans 11 amino acids. The junction had 3 bases not matched to a gene; V was cut back by 5 bases and J by 8 bases. CDR1 is DFQATT, CDR2 SNEGSKA, per germline (reference sequence). One entry per CDR3 protein, called by TCRdb with MiXCR from the 5' RACE reads. The sample gives 250,000 to 350,000 distinct CDR3 sequences, under 8.5% of which show up once; 14% to 15% is in the top ten. The chain uses TRBV20-1 and TRBJ2-1; 7 nucleotides match TRBD2. Sequencing was performed on blood, either unsorted or a sorted T cell fraction (not recorded which). This receptor was taken from a male donor with ankylosing spondylitis. Written as DNA, the CDR3 is TGCAGTGCTGAGCGGGAAGATGAGCAGTTCTTC. It specifies CSAEREDEQFF.